Below are 18 T cell receptor beta chains sequenced from a single sample in a study of cytomegalovirus exposure and HLA in healthy donors (dated by TCRdb to 2016 to 2017). The library was generated by the immunoSEQ multiplex PCR assay. A mixture of 60 forward primers for TCR Vbeta segments and 13 reverse primers for TCR Jbeta segments was used in the multiplex PCR. TCRdb retrieved this table from immuneACCESS and kept in-frame rearrangements only. Not all clones are present; in checked studies, unresolved V genes account for under half, and no reason is known for the remainder. Counted in this sample were around 94,000 clones; 65% to 85% of them appeared once. The leading ten clones occupy around 2.3% of the sample. The sample was PBMCs. These receptors all stem from a man aged 18 to 35 in good health and CMV-seronegative.

The rearrangement joins TRBV6-5 to TRBJ1-2, with D unresolved. Germline V lookup: CDR1 MNHEY, CDR2 SVGAGI. CDR3 length: 12 residues. Trimming removed 10 bases from V and 1 base from J, with 10 bases in between. CDR3 sequence (DNA): TGTGCCACTGGAGGGATTAACTATGGCTACACCTTC. Protein sequence: CATGGINYGYTF.

The chain links TRBV27 to TRBJ2-7, with 7 bases aligning to TRBD1. CDR3 size: 12 residues. Per germline, CDR1 MNHEY and CDR2 SMNVEV (reference sequence). Trimming cost V 10 bases and J 3 bases; bases outside gene matches: 6. CDR3 region: CATRTGVYEQYF. The DNA of the CDR3 is TGTGCCACCCGAACAGGGGTCTACGAGCAGTACTTC.

This chain links TRBV6-1 with TRBJ2-3, with TRBD2 matching over 8 bases. The germline V gene has CDR1 MNHNS and CDR2 SASEGT. The J segment lost 0 bases and the V segment lost 6 bases, leaving 5 bases of the junction unmatched. The CDR3 sequence is 15 residues long. CDR3 residues: CASRRAGGSTDTQYF. The CDR3 region has the DNA TGTGCCAGCAGACGCGCGGGGGGTAGCACAGATACGCAGTATTTT.

Worth noting for this clone: Other DNA sequences of this sample code for an identical CDR3. This chain uses TRBV5-1 with TRBJ1-4; D not resolved. The CDR3 has 14 amino acids. V was pared by 0 bases and J by 3 bases, with 6 bases between. In germline, CDR1 is SGHRS, CDR2 YFSETQ. CDR3 bases: TGCGCCAGCAGCTTGGACAGCTCTAATGAAAAACTGTTTTTT. This codes for CASSLDSSNEKLFF. The full variable domain, in which reference TRBV5-1 and TRBJ1-4 provide the parts outside the CDR3, is KAGVTQTPRYLIKTRGQQVTLSCSPISGHRSVSWYQQTPGQGLQFLFEYFSETQRNKGNFPGRFSGRQFSNSRSEMNVSTLELGDSALYLCASSLDSSNEKLFFGSGTQLSVL.

The V and J genes are TRBV28 and TRBJ2-7; no definite D call. The V and J ends lost 4 bases and 4 bases respectively, with 11 bases between them. CDR3 length: 13 amino acids. Germline CDR1 MDHEN, CDR2 SYDVKM. This CDR3 reads CASSSHEAYEQYF. CDR3 DNA sequence: TGTGCCAGCAGTTCCCATGAGGCGTACGAGCAGTACTTC.

This clone was observed once. The rearrangement uses TRBV27 and TRBJ2-2, with 10 bases aligning to TRBD2. The V segment lost 3 bases and the J segment 1 base; nucleotides outside the gene matches: 5. The CDR3 length is 17 residues. Germline loops: CDR1 MNHEY, CDR2 SMNVEV (reference sequence). The CDR3 bases are TGTGCCAGCAGTTTCTTACTAGCGGGACGGAACACCGGGGAGCTGTTTTTT. Amino acid sequence: CASSFLLAGRNTGELFF.

The CDR3 DNA reads TGTGCCAGCAGTTCATCCACAGATACGCAGTATTTT. Translation gives CASSSSTDTQYF. The J gene is TRBJ2-3, the V gene TRBV6-5; D unclear. The germline V gene has CDR1 MNHEY and CDR2 SVGAGI. Trimming shortened V by 4 bases and J by 2 bases, and 4 bases separated the two germline ends. This CDR3 contains 12 residues.

The rearrangement links TRBV25-1 to TRBJ2-1, with D possibly TRBD1 on 6 matching bases. Germline loops: CDR1 MGHDK, CDR2 SYGVNS. There are 17 residues in the CDR3. Trimming left V 0 bases short and J 5 bases short, with 17 bases between. The CDR3: CASSEYKGVGLNNEQFF. CDR3 DNA sequence: TGTGCCAGCAGTGAATATAAGGGGGTCGGACTCAACAATGAGCAGTTCTTC.

The table lists this clone with a count of one. The chain has TRBV6-5 and TRBJ1-1; 11 bases match TRBD1. The ends lost 6 bases at V and 1 base at J; junction bases unmatched: 4. Germline V gene data show CDR1 as MNHEY and CDR2 as SVGAGI. The CDR3 has 15 amino acids. The CDR3 loop is CASSRTGGRNTEAFF. The DNA of the CDR3 is TGTGCCAGCAGCCGGACAGGGGGCAGGAACACTGAAGCTTTCTTT.

This clone was observed a single time. This chain links TRBV14 with TRBJ2-2, with D unresolved. CDR3 length: 13 amino acids. The germline V gene has CDR1 SGHDN and CDR2 FVKESK. Trimming shortened V by 4 bases and J by 4 bases, and 7 bases separated the two germline ends. For the CDR3, the DNA is TGTGCCAGCAGCCCGCAGGCCACCGGGGAGCTGTTTTTT. Translated, it gives CASSPQATGELFF.

The chain links TRBV2 to TRBJ1-2; D is undetermined. The germline gives CDR1 SNHLY, CDR2 FYNNEI. The CDR3 contains 12 residues. Trimming took 8 bases from V and 10 from J, leaving 17 bases between them. As DNA, the CDR3 is TGTGCCAGCTACCCAGGATTGTTTGACTACACCTTC. The encoded protein is CASYPGLFDYTF.

This chain links TRBV27 with TRBJ2-1, with unresolved D. This CDR3 contains 16 residues. CDR1 and CDR2 (germline): MNHEY, SMNVEV (reference sequence). V lost 3 bases, J lost 4 bases, and 16 bases lay in between. CDR3 DNA: TGTGCCAGCAGTTTTCTCATTTCGGGTGGGTACAATGAGCAGTTCTTC. Translated: CASSFLISGGYNEQFF.

The chain's CDR3 is CASSLAPSGRYEQYF. In DNA form, the CDR3 reads TGTGCCAGCAGCTTAGCTCCTAGCGGGAGGTACGAGCAGTACTTC. The V gene is TRBV7-8, the J gene TRBJ2-7, with 11 positions matching TRBD2. The ends lost 0 bases at V and 4 bases at J; junction bases unmatched: 2. The CDR3 is 15 amino acids. The germline V gene has CDR1 SGHVS and CDR2 FQNEAQ.

The chain has TRBV15 and TRBJ1-5; 10 bases align to TRBD1. Unmatched junction bases numbered 2, after V lost 2 bases and J lost 1 base. This CDR3 spans 16 amino acids. Germline V gives CDR1 LNHNV, CDR2 YYDKDF (reference sequence). The DNA for the CDR3 is TGTGCCACCAGCAGAAGGACAGGGGGAAGCAATCAGCCCCAGCATTTT. Translating it yields CATSRRTGGSNQPQHF. The full variable domain, in which reference TRBV15 and TRBJ1-5 provide the parts outside the CDR3, is DAMVIQNPRYQVTQFGKPVTLSCSQTLNHNVMYWYQQKSSQAPKLLFHYYDKDFNNEADTPDNFQSRRPNTSFCFLDIRSPGLGDTAMYLCATSRRTGGSNQPQHFGDGTRLSIL.

This sequence joins TRBV6-5 and TRBJ1-1; 7 bases agree with TRBD1. Looked up from germline, CDR1 is MNHEY and CDR2 is SVGAGI. The CDR3 is 12 residues long. The J segment lost 8 bases and the V segment lost 8 bases, leaving 8 bases of the junction unmatched. The CDR3 DNA is TGTGCCAGCGGCTCAGGGGGGAGGGAAGCTTTCTTT. Protein: CASGSGGREAFF.

The sample holds one count of this clone. The genes are TRBV5-1 and TRBJ2-7; no reliable D call. Trimming took off 3 bases at V and 6 bases at J, with 13 bases between the two ends. The CDR3 spans 13 residues. Germline V gene lookup returns CDR1 SGHRS and CDR2 YFSETQ. DNA for the CDR3: TGCGCCAGCAGCTCTTATACCCCCGGCGAGCAGTACTTC. Residues: CASSSYTPGEQYF. The whole variable domain, remainder taken from reference TRBV5-1 and TRBJ2-7, is KAGVTQTPRYLIKTRGQQVTLSCSPISGHRSVSWYQQTPGQGLQFLFEYFSETQRNKGNFPGRFSGRQFSNSRSEMNVSTLELGDSALYLCASSSYTPGEQYFGPGTRLTVT.

The genes are TRBV28 and TRBJ2-3; D not certain. Trimming pared 5 bases from V and 2 bases from J, leaving 14 bases between. There are 15 residues in the CDR3. Looked up from germline, CDR1 is MDHEN and CDR2 is SYDVKM. For the CDR3, the DNA is TGTGCCAGCAGTCCCCCCGCAGGTAACACAGATACGCAGTATTTT. Translation gives CASSPPAGNTDTQYF.

The chain carries TRBV6-5 and TRBJ1-2; 7 bases align to TRBD1. The CDR3 totals 14 residues. Germline V gene data show CDR1 as MNHEY and CDR2 as SVGAGI. V dropped 4 bases and J dropped 4; count of bases not matched to a gene: 6. The DNA for the CDR3 is TGTGCCAGCAGTTGGATGGGACAGACCTATGGCTACACCTTC. Translated, it gives CASSWMGQTYGYTF.